The 20 T cell receptor beta chains given below trace back to one sample, sequenced in a study of blood T cell repertoires in COVID-19 (dated by TCRdb to 2020 to 2022). Library preparation was by the immunoSEQ multiplex PCR assay. TCRdb carries this immuneACCESS record with in-frame sequences only. Its versions omit some clonotypes, under half of them owing to an unresolved V gene in the studies checked, with the rest unexplained. This sample gives about 250,000 clones in total; nearly 90% of them show up just once. Together, the top ten hold roughly 3.1% of the sample. The sequenced material came from peripheral blood. These receptor sequences come from a man aged 18-30 years with active or convalescent COVID-19.

The chain recombines TRBV5-1 with TRBJ2-5, with 12 bases fitting TRBD2. Trimming removed 4 bases from V and 1 base from J; junction bases left unmatched: 2. The CDR3 extends over 15 amino acids. CDR1 and CDR2 from the germline V gene are SGHRS and YFSETQ. The CDR3 loop is CASSTSGGSQETQYF. The CDR3 DNA reads as TGCGCCAGCAGCACTAGCGGGGGGTCCCAAGAGACCCAGTACTTC. Together with reference TRBV5-1 and TRBJ2-5, the CDR3 gives the full variable domain: KAGVTQTPRYLIKTRGQQVTLSCSPISGHRSVSWYQQTPGQGLQFLFEYFSETQRNKGNFPGRFSGRQFSNSRSEMNVSTLELGDSALYLCASSTSGGSQETQYFGPGTRLLVL.

In DNA, the CDR3 is TGTGCCAGCAGTTACCGGGACAGGGGTCGCACAGATACGCAGTATTTT. As protein: CASSYRDRGRTDTQYF. This rearrangement joins TRBV6-2 or TRBV6-3 to TRBJ2-3; 10 nucleotides align to TRBD1. The germline V gene encodes CDR1 MNHEY and CDR2 SVGEGT. Germline trimming cut 2 bases from V and 1 base from J; bases unmatched to any gene: 3. The CDR3 runs 16 residues.

This clone was found once. The chain carries TRBV19 and TRBJ2-2; D perhaps matches TRBD1 (6 bases). Per the germline V gene, CDR1 is LNHDA and CDR2 is SQIVND (reference sequence). V was clipped by 5 bases and J by 6 bases, with 10 bases between them. There are 13 residues in the CDR3. This CDR3 reads CASSPSGAGELFF. The CDR3 DNA reads as TGTGCCAGTAGTCCGTCAGGGGCCGGGGAGCTGTTTTTT.

CDR3 DNA: TGTGCCAGCAGCCAATATTCGGGACAGGGGAGCTCCTATAATTCACCCCTCCACTTT. Its protein is CASSQYSGQGSSYNSPLHF. The chain carries TRBV4-2 and TRBJ1-6, with TRBD1 matching over 10 bases. The CDR3 has 19 residues. Germline CDR1 LGHNA, CDR2 YNFKEQ. J lost 0 bases, V lost 2 bases, and 7 bases had no gene match.

The J gene is TRBJ2-5, the V gene TRBV7-9; 8 bases fit TRBD1. Germline V CDR1 and CDR2: SEHNR, FQNEAQ (reference sequence). V lost 0 bases to trimming and J lost 1 base; unmatched junction nucleotides: 4. CDR3 size: 16 residues. The CDR3 protein is CASSLAGTGPQETQYF. CDR3 DNA sequence: TGTGCCAGCAGCTTAGCTGGGACAGGTCCCCAAGAGACCCAGTACTTC.

The gene calls are TRBV19 and TRBJ2-5; 7 positions agree with TRBD1. The V and J ends lost 5 bases and 2 bases, in that order; junction bases with no gene match: 20. The germline V gene encodes CDR1 LNHDA and CDR2 SQIVND (reference sequence). The length of the CDR3 is 19 residues. The CDR3 DNA follows: TGTGCCAGTAGTTTGTTCCGGGACAGAAACTCTACTATTCAAGAGACCCAGTACTTC. It codes for CASSLFRDRNSTIQETQYF.

V is TRBV20-1 and J is TRBJ1-1; no firm D call. Germline CDR1 reads DFQATT; CDR2 reads SNEGSKA (reference sequence). The CDR3 is 13 residues long. V lost 3 bases and J 4 bases, leaving 12 bases between the germline ends. The CDR3 sequence: CSASLIGGTEAFF. CDR3 coding DNA: TGCAGTGCTAGTTTAATCGGAGGCACTGAAGCTTTCTTT.

The chain couples TRBV11-2 to TRBJ1-1; 8 bases fit TRBD1. This CDR3 is 16 amino acids long. V was clipped by 5 bases and J by 9 bases; unmatched bases: 17. CDR1 is SGHAT and CDR2 is FQNNGV in the germline V gene. The CDR3 sequence: CASSPVAGQVDTQAFF. As DNA, the CDR3 is TGTGCCAGCAGCCCGGTTGCGGGACAGGTAGATACCCAAGCTTTCTTT.

The CDR3 region has the DNA TGTGCCAGCAGCTTAGTGAGAGCGGGAGTCTCTCATGAGCAGTTCTTC. It codes for CASSLVRAGVSHEQFF. The gene calls are TRBV7-2 and TRBJ2-1, with 8 bases identical to TRBD2. CDR1 is SGHTA, CDR2 FQGNSA, per germline. The J segment lost 8 bases and the V segment lost 1 base, leaving 10 bases of the junction unmatched. This CDR3 has 16 amino acids.

This clone was recorded a few times. The V call is TRBV2, the J call TRBJ2-7; the match to TRBD1 covers 11 bases. CDR3 length: 15 residues. Germline V CDR1 and CDR2: SNHLY, FYNNEI. V was pared by 5 bases and J by 5 bases, with 8 bases of the junction left unmatched. This CDR3 is CASSLDRGHGDEQYF. In DNA form, the CDR3 reads TGTGCCAGCAGTTTGGACAGGGGGCATGGCGACGAGCAGTACTTC.

The chain carries TRBV4-1 and TRBJ2-6; 8 nucleotides agree with TRBD1. Trimming at V came to 5 bases and at J to 2 bases, leaving 11 bases not matched to a gene. Germline V CDR1 and CDR2: MGHRA, YSYEKL. The CDR3 extends over 18 amino acids. The CDR3 coding sequence is TGCGCCAGCAGCGAGGGGGGACAGGAGAAACCTGGGGCCAACGTCCTGACTTTC. This gives the protein CASSEGGQEKPGANVLTF.

This sequence joins TRBV11-2 and TRBJ2-7, with D possibly being TRBD2 (6 bases). V lost 4 bases and J 5 bases, leaving 12 bases between the germline ends. From germline, CDR1 is SGHAT and CDR2 FQNNGV. This CDR3 contains 13 residues. The CDR3 DNA follows: TGTGCCAGCAGCTCGGGAGAAAGGCACGAGCAGTACTTC. It is translated as CASSSGERHEQYF.

The chain is built from TRBV3-1 (or the pseudogene TRBV3-2) and TRBJ2-3; 8 bases agree with TRBD2. Germline values: CDR1 LGHDT, CDR2 YNNKEL (reference sequence). The V and J ends lost 4 bases and 7 bases, in that order; junction bases with no gene match: 16. This CDR3 comprises 17 residues. The CDR3 DNA is TGTGCCAGCAGCCTCCCCGTGGCGGGGGGCGTAGGCAATACGCAGTATTTT. The encoded protein is CASSLPVAGGVGNTQYF.

The chain recombines TRBV27 with TRBJ1-1, with 8 bases identical to TRBD1. J was trimmed by 4 bases and V by 5 bases; bases with no gene match: 9. The CDR3 has 15 amino acids. Per germline, CDR1 MNHEY and CDR2 SMNVEV (reference sequence). In nucleotides, the CDR3 is TGTGCCAGCAGTCTAACAACAGGGGGTTTCACTGAAGCTTTCTTT. This translates into CASSLTTGGFTEAFF.

The V gene is TRBV19, the J gene TRBJ1-2; maybe TRBD1 (5 bases). Per the germline V gene, CDR1 is LNHDA and CDR2 is SQIVND (reference sequence). This CDR3 has 14 amino acids. The germline V and J ends were trimmed by 8 bases and 8 bases, with 21 bases remaining between them. This CDR3 reads CASQTQGGVRGYTF. CDR3 nucleotide sequence: TGTGCCAGTCAAACTCAGGGAGGCGTACGAGGCTACACCTTC.

The gene calls are TRBV6-5 and TRBJ1-2, with a weak D call TRBD1 (6 bases). The V end lost 6 bases, the J end lost 4 bases, and 12 bases lay between the germline ends. Germline CDR1 MNHEY, CDR2 SVGAGI. The length of the CDR3 is 13 residues. The chain's CDR3 is CASRPDRLYGYTF. The CDR3 bases are TGTGCCAGCAGACCCGACAGGCTCTATGGCTACACCTTC.

This chain uses TRBV19 with TRBJ2-1, with TRBD2 identical over 11 bases. In germline, CDR1 is LNHDA, CDR2 SQIVND (reference sequence). The CDR3 length is 15 residues. V was pared by 4 bases and J by 9 bases, with 8 bases of the junction left unmatched. The CDR3 sequence is CASSSSGRAKGEQFF. The CDR3 DNA reads as TGTGCCAGTAGTAGTAGCGGGAGGGCCAAAGGTGAGCAGTTCTTC. The full variable domain, in which reference TRBV19 and TRBJ2-1 provide the parts outside the CDR3, is DGGITQSPKYLFRKEGQNVTLSCEQNLNHDAMYWYRQDPGQGLRLIYYSQIVNDFQKGDIAEGYSVSREKKESFPLTVTSAQKNPTAFYLCASSSSGRAKGEQFFGPGTRLTVL.

The V and J genes are TRBV28 and TRBJ2-2; no clear D gene. CDR1 is MDHEN, CDR2 SYDVKM, per germline. The CDR3 consists of 14 residues. Trimming left V 10 bases short and J 2 bases short, with 14 bases between. CDR3 DNA sequence: TGTGCCACCCAGAAGTTCACCAACACCGGGGAGCTGTTTTTT. Translation gives CATQKFTNTGELFF. Combining the CDR3 with reference TRBV28 and TRBJ2-2 gives the whole variable domain DVKVTQSSRYLVKRTGEKVFLECVQDMDHENMFWYRQDPGLGLRLIYFSYDVKMKEKGDIPEGYSVSREKKERFSLILESASTNQTSMYLCATQKFTNTGELFFGEGSRLTVL.

This sequence joins TRBV5-1 and TRBJ1-1, with D tentatively TRBD1 (6 bases). Trimming stripped 0 bases from V and 0 bases from J, with 12 bases between. Germline V gene lookup returns CDR1 SGHRS and CDR2 YFSETQ. The CDR3 runs 16 residues. CDR3 residues: CASSLAQGMMNTEAFF. The CDR3 nucleotides read TGCGCCAGCAGCTTGGCGCAGGGGATGATGAACACTGAAGCTTTCTTT. The full variable domain, rest sourced from reference TRBV5-1 and TRBJ1-1, is KAGVTQTPRYLIKTRGQQVTLSCSPISGHRSVSWYQQTPGQGLQFLFEYFSETQRNKGNFPGRFSGRQFSNSRSEMNVSTLELGDSALYLCASSLAQGMMNTEAFFGQGTRLTVV.

This clone is a singleton in its sample. V and J are TRBV11-2 and TRBJ2-3; maybe TRBD1 (6 bases). This CDR3 spans 14 amino acids. The germline V and J ends were trimmed by 4 bases and 1 base, with 9 bases remaining between them. Germline values: CDR1 SGHAT, CDR2 FQNNGV. CDR3 bases: TGTGCCAGCAGCTCTCGGACAGGCACAGATACGCAGTATTTT. Its translation is CASSSRTGTDTQYF.